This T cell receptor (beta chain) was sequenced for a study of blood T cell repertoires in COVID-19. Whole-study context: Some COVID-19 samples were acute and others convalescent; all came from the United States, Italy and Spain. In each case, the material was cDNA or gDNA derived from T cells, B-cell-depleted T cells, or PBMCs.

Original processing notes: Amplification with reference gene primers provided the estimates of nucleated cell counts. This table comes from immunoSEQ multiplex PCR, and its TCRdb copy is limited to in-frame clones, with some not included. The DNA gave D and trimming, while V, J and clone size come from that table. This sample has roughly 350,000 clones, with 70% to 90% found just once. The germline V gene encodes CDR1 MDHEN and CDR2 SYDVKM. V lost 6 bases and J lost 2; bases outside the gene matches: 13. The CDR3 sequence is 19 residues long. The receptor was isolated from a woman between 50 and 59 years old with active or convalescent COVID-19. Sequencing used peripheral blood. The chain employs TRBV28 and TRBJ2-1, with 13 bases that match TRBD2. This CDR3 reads CASRKEGLAGMGTYNEQFF. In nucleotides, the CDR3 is TGTGCCAGCAGAAAGGAGGGACTAGCGGGAATGGGGACCTACAATGAGCAGTTCTTC.